The 8 T cell receptor beta chains presented below share a single source sample, sequenced in a study of technical replicates of blood from several donors. Data came from immunoSEQ multiplex PCR; TCRdb stores just in-frame clones and leaves some out. The data contain around 60,000 clones, 90% to 95% of them singletons. Material: PBMCs. The receptors derive from a human donor in good health. Some clones in this sample may be carry-over from other donors' samples.

This sequence joins TRBV4-3 and TRBJ2-7, with a possible D match to TRBD1 (5 bases). Germline CDR1 reads LGHNA; CDR2 reads YSLEER. Trimming pared 1 base from V and 3 bases from J, leaving 10 bases between. This CDR3 has 14 residues. CDR3 bases: TGCGCCAGCAGCCAAGGGCAGGGTATCTACGAGCAGTACTTC. Amino acids: CASSQGQGIYEQYF.

The CDR3 sequence is CASSPRRGDYEQYF. The CDR3 DNA reads as TGTGCCAGCAGCCCTCGGCGGGGGGACTACGAGCAGTACTTC. J is TRBJ2-7 and V is TRBV7-2, with 8 nucleotides matching TRBD2. The CDR3 runs to 14 residues. With V trimmed by 5 bases and J by 3 bases, 6 bases remained unmatched. The germline V gene encodes CDR1 SGHTA and CDR2 FQGNSA.

The chain links TRBV5-4 to TRBJ2-7, with 11 bases that match TRBD2. CDR3 length: 15 amino acids. V gave up 2 bases and J gave up 7 bases; unmatched junction bases: 8. Germline V gene data show CDR1 as SGHNT and CDR2 as YYREEE (reference sequence). The CDR3 nucleotides read TGTGCCAGCAGCTTTGGGACTAGCGGTTACGGGGAGCAGTACTTC. Translation gives CASSFGTSGYGEQYF.

The V gene is TRBV7-9, the J gene TRBJ2-1; 8 positions match TRBD2. This CDR3 has 13 amino acids. Per germline, CDR1 SEHNR and CDR2 FQNEAQ (reference sequence). V lost 11 bases to trimming and J lost 7 bases; unmatched junction nucleotides: 10. The CDR3 DNA is TGTGCCCGTTCCGGGTCTAGCGGGAATGAGCAGTTCTTC. Translation: CARSGSSGNEQFF.

V and J are TRBV14 and TRBJ1-4; D remains ambiguous. The CDR3 is made up of 12 amino acids. The V gene's germline CDR1 is SGHDN and CDR2 FVKESK. The germline V and J ends were trimmed by 10 bases and 5 bases, with 11 bases remaining between them. In DNA form, the CDR3 reads TGTGCCACCCGCGAGAGGAATGAAAAACTGTTTTTT. Translating gives CATRERNEKLFF.

The chain employs TRBV6-5 and TRBJ2-5; D is possibly TRBD2 (6 bases). The length of the CDR3 is 15 residues. Germline lookup yields CDR1 MNHEY and CDR2 SVGAGI. Between the trimmed V and J ends, which lost 4 bases and 4 bases, there was a span of 16 bases. As DNA, the CDR3 is TGTGCCAGCAGTTCCATCTTTGGGGGAGGAGAGACCCAGTACTTC. As protein: CASSSIFGGGETQYF.

This clone was detected once. This rearrangement joins TRBV28 to TRBJ2-7, with a possible D match to TRBD1 (6 bases). The germline CDR1 and CDR2 sequences are MDHEN and SYDVKM. V was trimmed by 7 bases and J by 1 base, leaving 11 bases between them. This CDR3 has 13 amino acids. CDR3: CASTRGQSYEQYF. The CDR3 coding sequence is TGTGCCAGCACCCGCGGACAGTCCTACGAGCAGTACTTC.

The V call is TRBV7-2, the J call TRBJ1-6; D ambiguous. Germline V gene lookup returns CDR1 SGHTA and CDR2 FQGNSA. The V end was cut by 4 bases, the J end by 8 bases, with 6 bases between. The length of the CDR3 is 12 residues. CDR3 DNA: TGTGCCAGCAGCTCACCAGATTCACCCCTCCACTTT. This encodes CASSSPDSPLHF. The variable domain in full, completed from reference TRBV7-2 and TRBJ1-6, reads GAGVSQSPSNKVTEKGKDVELRCDPISGHTALYWYRQSLGQGLEFLIYFQGNSAPDKSGLPSDRFSAERTGGSVSTLTIQRTQQEDSAVYLCASSSPDSPLHFGNGTRLTVT.